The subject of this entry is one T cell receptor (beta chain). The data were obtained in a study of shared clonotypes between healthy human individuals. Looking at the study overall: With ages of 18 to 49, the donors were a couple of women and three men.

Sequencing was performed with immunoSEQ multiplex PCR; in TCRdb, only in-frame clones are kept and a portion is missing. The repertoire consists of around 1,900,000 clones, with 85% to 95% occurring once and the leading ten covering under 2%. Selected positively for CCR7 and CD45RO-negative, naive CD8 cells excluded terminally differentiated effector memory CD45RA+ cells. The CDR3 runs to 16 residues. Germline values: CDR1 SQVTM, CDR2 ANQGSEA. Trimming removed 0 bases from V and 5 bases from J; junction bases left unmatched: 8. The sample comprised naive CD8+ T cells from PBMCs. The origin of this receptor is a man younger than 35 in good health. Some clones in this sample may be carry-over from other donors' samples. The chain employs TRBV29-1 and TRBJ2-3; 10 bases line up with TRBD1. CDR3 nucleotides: TGCAGCGTTGAAGATAGGTGGACAGGGGGTCTAGATACGCAGTATTTT. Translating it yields CSVEDRWTGGLDTQYF.